This T cell receptor (beta chain) is drawn from a study of T cell responses to AZD1222 COVID-19 vaccine. Study-wide findings and caveats: Nearly half of spike-specific TCRs reportedly target unmutated variant regions. Scientists sampled the repertoires only once the peak T cell response had passed.

For this clone: Its antigen is currently unknown.

Assay: immunoSEQ multiplex PCR; the TCRdb copy retains only in-frame clones and omits some. The data show fewer than 130,000 clones, with just under 95% seen just once and under 2.5% held by the top ten. Trimming cost V 4 bases and J 4 bases; bases outside gene matches: 8. Germline V gives CDR1 LNHDA, CDR2 SQIVND (reference sequence). This CDR3 is 15 amino acids long. This TCR was recovered from an adult in good health. The chain links TRBV19 to TRBJ2-7, with 9 bases aligning to TRBD1. The sample in question was peripheral blood, obtained on day 0 of AZD1222 vaccination. The CDR3 is CASSTSGTGRYEQYF. CDR3 DNA sequence: TGTGCCAGTAGTACATCCGGGACAGGGCGGTACGAGCAGTACTTC.